The 26 T cell receptor beta chains below come from one sample, sequenced in a study of T cell responses to AZD1222 COVID-19 vaccine. Produced via immunoSEQ multiplex PCR; TCRdb's table is partial and in-frame only. The table lists about 150,000 clones, more than 75% of them singletons. The sequenced sample was peripheral blood, obtained on day 0 of AZD1222 vaccination. These receptor sequences come from an adult in good health.

On this clone itself: Other DNA sequences of this sample code for an identical CDR3. The CDR3 nucleotides read TGCGCCAGCAGCTTGGGGGACAGGGGAACTGAAGCTTTCTTT. Protein product: CASSLGDRGTEAFF. This chain connects TRBV5-1 to TRBJ1-1; 10 positions agree with TRBD1. CDR1 is SGHRS, CDR2 YFSETQ, per germline. The CDR3 sequence is 14 residues long. Trimming at V came to 0 bases and at J to 5 bases, leaving 1 base not matched to a gene. Full variable domain (remainder filled in from reference TRBV5-1 and TRBJ1-1): KAGVTQTPRYLIKTRGQQVTLSCSPISGHRSVSWYQQTPGQGLQFLFEYFSETQRNKGNFPGRFSGRQFSNSRSEMNVSTLELGDSALYLCASSLGDRGTEAFFGQGTRLTVV.

This clone has just one count. The V and J genes are TRBV3-1 (or the pseudogene TRBV3-2) and TRBJ2-2; TRBD1 or TRBD2 may be the D gene (6 bases each). V lost 0 bases and J lost 0, with 17 bases in between. The CDR3 spans 19 residues. Germline CDR1 is LGHDT and CDR2 is YNNKEL (reference sequence). The CDR3 here is CASSQEPAGQGPNTGELFF. DNA of the CDR3: TGTGCCAGCAGCCAAGAGCCCGCGGGGCAGGGGCCGAACACCGGGGAGCTGTTTTTT.

The V gene is TRBV4-3, the J gene TRBJ1-5; D is possibly TRBD1 (5 bases). CDR3 length equals 15 residues. V was pared by 0 bases and J by 9 bases, with 15 bases between. The germline V gene has CDR1 LGHNA and CDR2 YSLEER. CDR3 DNA sequence: TGCGCCAGCAGCCAAGATGAGCAGGGCCACCGGCCCCAGCATTTT. Protein sequence: CASSQDEQGHRPQHF.

In nucleotides, the CDR3 is TGTGCCAGCAGGGCAGGGACAGGGTATAATTCACCCCTCCACTTT. It yields the protein CASRAGTGYNSPLHF. The gene calls are TRBV9 and TRBJ1-6; TRBD1 matches at 9 bases. CDR1 is SGDLS and CDR2 is YYNGEE in the germline V gene. Trimming at V came to 5 bases and at J to 4 bases, leaving 4 bases not matched to a gene. This CDR3 comprises 15 residues.

This chain links TRBV11-1 with TRBJ2-5, with 9 bases identical to TRBD1. From germline, CDR1 is SGHAT and CDR2 FQDESV (reference sequence). Trimming cost V 4 bases and J 7 bases; bases outside gene matches: 7. The CDR3 spans 14 residues. CDR3 residues: CASSSLTGGVTQYF. CDR3 nucleotide sequence: TGTGCCAGCAGCTCCCTGACAGGGGGAGTGACCCAGTACTTC.

The chain links TRBV6-4 to TRBJ1-5, with D perhaps matching TRBD1 (6 bases). V shed 4 bases and J shed 4 bases, with 11 bases lying between them. Germline CDR1 MRHNA, CDR2 SNTAGT. This CDR3 spans 14 amino acids. The CDR3 protein is CASSVEGGNQPQHF. CDR3 DNA: TGTGCCAGCAGTGTCGAGGGGGGGAATCAGCCCCAGCATTTT.

This clone was observed a few times. This chain joins TRBV7-9 and TRBJ1-2; no firm D call. The CDR3 sequence is 14 residues long. V was pared by 3 bases and J by 0 bases, with 8 bases between. Germline CDR1 is SEHNR and CDR2 is FQNEAQ (reference sequence). The CDR3 region is CASSFGNSNYGYTF. CDR3 coding DNA: TGTGCCAGCAGCTTTGGGAATTCTAACTATGGCTACACCTTC.

This chain connects TRBV27 to TRBJ1-5; TRBD1 agrees at 9 bases. The CDR3 runs 16 residues. With V trimmed by 7 bases and J by 3 bases, 10 bases remained unmatched. Germline values: CDR1 MNHEY, CDR2 SMNVEV (reference sequence). CDR3 nucleotides: TGTGCCAGCATGTCCGGGACAGGGACCCTCAATCAGCCCCAGCATTTT. Translation: CASMSGTGTLNQPQHF.

The chain recombines TRBV4-3 with TRBJ1-1; D unresolved. The CDR3 spans 15 residues. Trimming removed 1 base at V and 0 bases at J, with 9 bases between. Germline loops: CDR1 LGHNA, CDR2 YSLEER. The CDR3 DNA reads TGCGCCAGCAGCCAAGGGTCTTACATGAACACTGAAGCTTTCTTT. Translated, it gives CASSQGSYMNTEAFF.

J is TRBJ2-2 and V is TRBV7-9; D is possibly TRBD1 (6 bases). CDR3 length: 16 amino acids. V was cut by 5 bases and J by 7 bases, with 20 bases left in between. Germline CDR1 is SEHNR and CDR2 is FQNEAQ (reference sequence). CDR3 sequence (DNA): TGTGCCAGCAGCCGCGTAGGACAGCTTAACGGCGGGGAGCTGTTTTTT. Protein: CASSRVGQLNGGELFF.

The rearrangement links TRBV21-1 to TRBJ1-6; no DNA check was done on the table's D call, TRBD1. TRBV21-1 is reported as a pseudogene. CDR3 length: 12 residues. The CDR3 nucleotides read TGTGCCAGCAGCAAGGGCACTTCACCCCTCCACTTT. This codes for CASSKGTSPLHF.

The chain is built from TRBV5-1 and TRBJ1-4; D gene unclear. The CDR3 runs to 13 residues. Trimming removed 0 bases from V and 8 bases from J, with 8 bases in between. Germline loops: CDR1 SGHRS, CDR2 YFSETQ. The CDR3 sequence: CASSLVSEEKLFF. CDR3 coding DNA: TGCGCCAGCAGCTTGGTTTCGGAGGAAAAACTGTTTTTT.

This chain's CDR3 is CASRYSGSGEQYF. The CDR3 DNA reads as TGTGCCAGTAGGTATAGCGGGAGCGGCGAGCAGTACTTC. The chain couples TRBV19 to TRBJ2-7; 9 bases are shared with TRBD2. Germline trimming cut 6 bases from V and 6 bases from J; bases unmatched to any gene: 6. This CDR3 contains 13 residues. The germline V gene has CDR1 LNHDA and CDR2 SQIVND (reference sequence).

The sample holds one count of this clone. This chain links TRBV20-1 with TRBJ2-1; maybe TRBD2 (5 bases). V dropped 3 bases and J dropped 9 bases, with 18 bases sitting between them. The length of the CDR3 is 14 residues. CDR1 and CDR2 from the germline V gene are DFQATT and SNEGSKA (reference sequence). The CDR3 DNA reads as TGCAGTGCTAGTTTTTCTAGCCCTCGGGCTGAGCAGTTCTTC. This sequence encodes CSASFSSPRAEQFF.

This rearrangement joins TRBV6-5 to TRBJ2-7; a possible D gene is TRBD1 (7 bases). V shed 6 bases and J shed 6 bases, with 9 bases lying between them. This CDR3 spans 11 amino acids. Germline assignment: CDR1 MNHEY and CDR2 SVGAGI. The chain's CDR3 is CASSQGGEQYF. The CDR3 coding sequence is TGTGCCAGCAGCCAGGGGGGCGAGCAGTACTTC.

J is TRBJ2-7 and V is TRBV18; D call uncertain. Germline CDR1 and CDR2: KGHSH and LQKENI. The CDR3 totals 13 residues. Trimming stripped 5 bases from V and 1 base from J, with 9 bases between. CDR3 residues: CASSKVESYEQYF. CDR3 DNA sequence: TGTGCCAGCTCAAAAGTAGAGTCCTACGAGCAGTACTTC.

The CDR3 DNA follows: TGTGCCAGCAGTTTATGGGCTGGGGGCAGGAACACCGGGGAGCTGTTTTTT. As protein: CASSLWAGGRNTGELFF. The chain recombines TRBV28 with TRBJ2-2, with D possibly being TRBD1 (6 bases). Germline V gives CDR1 MDHEN, CDR2 SYDVKM. The CDR3 consists of 17 residues. Trimming took off 0 bases at V and 1 base at J, with 12 bases between the two ends. Variable domain in full (rest from reference TRBV28 and TRBJ2-2): DVKVTQSSRYLVKRTGEKVFLECVQDMDHENMFWYRQDPGLGLRLIYFSYDVKMKEKGDIPEGYSVSREKKERFSLILESASTNQTSMYLCASSLWAGGRNTGELFFGEGSRLTVL.

In its sample, this clone was seen once. The rearrangement uses TRBV28 and TRBJ2-7; 9 nucleotides align to TRBD1. Trimming took 4 bases from V and 2 from J; bases not matched to a gene: 6. In germline, CDR1 is MDHEN, CDR2 SYDVKM. The CDR3 has 15 amino acids. The chain's CDR3 is CASSYPGQGAYEQYF. The DNA for the CDR3 is TGTGCCAGCAGTTACCCGGGACAGGGTGCCTACGAGCAGTACTTC.

This clone was picked up one time. The genes are TRBV5-4 and TRBJ1-4; a possible D gene is TRBD1 (5 bases). Trimming removed 0 bases at V and 2 bases at J, with 8 bases between. The CDR3 runs 15 residues. Germline V gives CDR1 SGHNT, CDR2 YYREEE (reference sequence). The chain's CDR3 is CASSLGGVTNEKLFF. The CDR3 DNA reads TGTGCCAGCAGCTTGGGAGGGGTGACTAATGAAAAACTGTTTTTT.

V and J are TRBV28 and TRBJ1-5, with D maybe TRBD1 (5 bases). The V gene lost 2 bases and the J gene lost 3 bases, with 17 bases spanning the gap. This CDR3 is 17 amino acids long. In germline, CDR1 is MDHEN, CDR2 SYDVKM. The CDR3 sequence: CASSLRPYGGTNQPQHF. The CDR3 DNA reads as TGTGCCAGCAGTTTAAGGCCCTATGGGGGGACCAATCAGCCCCAGCATTTT.

The rearrangement uses TRBV15 and TRBJ2-7; weak D call: TRBD1 (6 bases). Trimming stripped 3 bases from V and 5 bases from J, with 14 bases between. This CDR3 spans 14 amino acids. Germline CDR1 reads LNHNV; CDR2 reads YYDKDF (reference sequence). CDR3 in amino acids: CATSRAGDVDEQYF. CDR3 coding DNA: TGTGCCACCAGCAGGGCAGGGGACGTAGACGAGCAGTACTTC. The whole variable domain, filled in from reference TRBV15 and TRBJ2-7, reads DAMVIQNPRYQVTQFGKPVTLSCSQTLNHNVMYWYQQKSSQAPKLLFHYYDKDFNNEADTPDNFQSRRPNTSFCFLDIRSPGLGDTAMYLCATSRAGDVDEQYFGPGTRLTVT.

The V gene is TRBV5-1, the J gene TRBJ1-1; possibly TRBD1 for D (6 bases). CDR1 and CDR2 (germline): SGHRS, YFSETQ. Trimming shortened V by 2 bases and J by 4 bases, and 12 bases separated the two germline ends. The CDR3 spans 14 residues. CDR3 bases: TGCGCCAGCAGCTTCCAAAACAGGGTCACTGAAGCTTTCTTT. It translates to CASSFQNRVTEAFF. Full variable domain (outside the CDR3, taken from reference TRBV5-1 and TRBJ1-1): KAGVTQTPRYLIKTRGQQVTLSCSPISGHRSVSWYQQTPGQGLQFLFEYFSETQRNKGNFPGRFSGRQFSNSRSEMNVSTLELGDSALYLCASSFQNRVTEAFFGQGTRLTVV.

This chain joins TRBV5-1 and TRBJ1-4, with 8 bases lining up with TRBD1. V shed 0 bases, J shed 8 bases, and the junction held 6 bases outside the gene matches. This CDR3 region has 15 residues. Germline CDR1 reads SGHRS; CDR2 reads YFSETQ. The CDR3 DNA is TGCGCCAGCAGCTTGGTAGGGACAGGAGAAGAAAAACTGTTTTTT. It specifies CASSLVGTGEEKLFF. Full variable domain (outside the CDR3, taken from reference TRBV5-1 and TRBJ1-4): KAGVTQTPRYLIKTRGQQVTLSCSPISGHRSVSWYQQTPGQGLQFLFEYFSETQRNKGNFPGRFSGRQFSNSRSEMNVSTLELGDSALYLCASSLVGTGEEKLFFGSGTQLSVL.

The V call is TRBV24-1, the J call TRBJ1-2; D remains unclear. Trimming stripped 9 bases from V and 0 bases from J, with 10 bases between. Germline V lookup: CDR1 KGHDR, CDR2 SFDVKD. This CDR3 spans 13 amino acids. CDR3 nucleotide sequence: TGTGCCACCCCCCTGGAAGCTAACTATGGCTACACCTTC. Translating gives CATPLEANYGYTF.

The gene calls are TRBV18 and TRBJ1-1, with 10 bases that match TRBD1. Germline V gene sequence: CDR1 KGHSH, CDR2 LQKENI. The CDR3 has 16 residues. The V and J ends lost 5 bases and 1 base, in that order; junction bases with no gene match: 7. CDR3 region: CASSSYGTGENTEAFF. CDR3 in DNA: TGTGCCAGCTCATCCTACGGGACAGGGGAGAACACTGAAGCTTTCTTT.

The table lists this clone with a few counts. This sequence joins TRBV5-1 and TRBJ2-6; possible D gene TRBD1, 5 bases. The V end lost 0 bases, the J end lost 0 bases, and 7 bases lay between the germline ends. Germline CDR1 is SGHRS and CDR2 is YFSETQ. This CDR3 has 16 amino acids. As DNA, the CDR3 is TGCGCCAGCAGCTTGGGACAGATCTCTGGGGCCAACGTCCTGACTTTC. It yields the protein CASSLGQISGANVLTF.